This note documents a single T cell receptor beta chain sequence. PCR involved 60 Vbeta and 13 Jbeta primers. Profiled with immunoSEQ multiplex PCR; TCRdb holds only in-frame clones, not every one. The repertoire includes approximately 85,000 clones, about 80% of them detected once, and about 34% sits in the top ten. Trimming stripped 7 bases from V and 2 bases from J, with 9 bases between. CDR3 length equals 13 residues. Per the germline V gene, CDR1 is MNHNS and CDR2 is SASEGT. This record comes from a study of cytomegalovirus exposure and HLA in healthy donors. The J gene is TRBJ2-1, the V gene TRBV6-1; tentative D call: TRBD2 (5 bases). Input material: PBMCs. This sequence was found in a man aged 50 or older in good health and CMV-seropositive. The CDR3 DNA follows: TGTGCCAGCACCCTGACTACCTACAATGAGCAGTTCTTC. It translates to CASTLTTYNEQFF.